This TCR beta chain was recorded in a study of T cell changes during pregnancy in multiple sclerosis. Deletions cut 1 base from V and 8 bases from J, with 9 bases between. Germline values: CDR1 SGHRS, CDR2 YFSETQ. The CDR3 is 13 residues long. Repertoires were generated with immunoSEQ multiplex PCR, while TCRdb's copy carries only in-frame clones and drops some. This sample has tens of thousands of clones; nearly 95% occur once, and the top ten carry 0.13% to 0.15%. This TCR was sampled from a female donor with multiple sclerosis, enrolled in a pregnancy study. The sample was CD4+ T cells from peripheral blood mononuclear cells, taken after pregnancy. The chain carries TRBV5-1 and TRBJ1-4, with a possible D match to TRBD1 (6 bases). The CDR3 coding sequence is TGCGCCAGCAGCTTGACAGGGAGCGAAAAACTGTTTTTT. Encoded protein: CASSLTGSEKLFF. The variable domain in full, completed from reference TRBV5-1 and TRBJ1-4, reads KAGVTQTPRYLIKTRGQQVTLSCSPISGHRSVSWYQQTPGQGLQFLFEYFSETQRNKGNFPGRFSGRQFSNSRSEMNVSTLELGDSALYLCASSLTGSEKLFFGSGTQLSVL.